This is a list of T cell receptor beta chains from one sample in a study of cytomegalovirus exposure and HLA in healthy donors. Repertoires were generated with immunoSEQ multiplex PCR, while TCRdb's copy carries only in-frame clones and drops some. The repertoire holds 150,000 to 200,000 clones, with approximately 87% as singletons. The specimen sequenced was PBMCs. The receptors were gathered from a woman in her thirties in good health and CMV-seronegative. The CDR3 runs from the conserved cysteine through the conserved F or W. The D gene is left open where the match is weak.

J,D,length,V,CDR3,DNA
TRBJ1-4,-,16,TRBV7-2,CASSQGGALTNEKLFF,TGTGCCAGCAGCCAGGGTGGAGCGTTGACTAATGAAAAACTGTTTTTT
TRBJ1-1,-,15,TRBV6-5,CASSYSTGRNTEAFF,TGTGCCAGCAGTTACTCGACGGGGCGGAACACTGAAGCTTTCTTT
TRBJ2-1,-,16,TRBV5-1,CASSARTPSSYNEQFF,TGCGCCAGCAGCGCCAGGACACCTAGCTCCTACAATGAGCAGTTCTTC
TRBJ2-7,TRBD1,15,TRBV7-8,CASSSEQGALYEQYF,TGTGCCAGCAGCTCCGAACAGGGGGCACTCTACGAGCAGTACTTC
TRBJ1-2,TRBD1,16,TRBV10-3,CAISELTGKEGYGYTF,TGTGCCATCAGCGAGTTGACAGGGAAGGAAGGGTATGGCTACACCTTC
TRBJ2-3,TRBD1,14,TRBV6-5,CASSYGTGADTQYF,TGTGCCAGCAGTTACGGGACAGGGGCAGATACGCAGTATTTT
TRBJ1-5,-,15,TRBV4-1,CASSQDPDSNQPQHF,TGCGCCAGCAGCCAAGATCCGGATAGCAATCAGCCCCAGCATTTT
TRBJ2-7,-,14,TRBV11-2,CASSSWDGSYEQYF,TGTGCCAGCAGCTCATGGGACGGCTCCTACGAGCAGTACTTC
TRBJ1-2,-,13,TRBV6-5,CASSYSRDYGYTF,TGTGCCAGCAGTTACTCCAGGGACTATGGCTACACCTTC
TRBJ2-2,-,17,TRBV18,CASSPLGPGLNTGELFF,TGTGCCAGCTCACCACTCGGTCCAGGGTTGAACACCGGGGAGCTGTTTTTT
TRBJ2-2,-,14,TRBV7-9,CASSPFELPGELFF,TGTGCCAGCAGCCCTTTTGAGCTACCCGGGGAGCTGTTTTTT
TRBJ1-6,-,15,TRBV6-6,CASRLGHGYRSPLHF,TGTGCCAGCAGACTAGGGCATGGATATCGGTCACCCCTCCACTTT
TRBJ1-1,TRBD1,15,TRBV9,CASSVELQGASEAFF,TGTGCCAGCAGCGTAGAGCTACAGGGGGCTTCTGAAGCTTTCTTT
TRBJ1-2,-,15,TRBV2,CASRKSQGINYGYTF,TGTGCCAGCAGGAAATCCCAGGGGATTAACTATGGCTACACCTTC
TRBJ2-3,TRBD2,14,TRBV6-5,CASSTSGRIDTQYF,TGTGCCAGCAGTACTAGCGGACGTATTGATACGCAGTATTTT
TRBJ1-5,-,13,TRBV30,CAWSTGINQPQHF,TGTGCCTGGAGTACAGGGATAAATCAGCCCCAGCATTTT
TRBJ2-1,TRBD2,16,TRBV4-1,CASSQVAGLTYNEQFF,TGCGCCAGCAGCCAAGTAGCGGGACTCACATACAATGAGCAGTTCTTC
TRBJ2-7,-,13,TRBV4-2,CASSQAGHYEQYF,TGTGCCAGCAGCCAAGCGGGCCACTACGAGCAGTACTTC